This record covers a single T cell receptor (beta chain). Its binding antigen is unknown. No base quality information exists; no much larger clone differs at one position. Receptor amplification or capture employed the immunoSEQ multiplex PCR assay. DNA from the CD4+ T cells that had been cultured and isolated underwent TCR beta CDR3 sequencing. Processing in the source paper ran as follows. Non-productive TCR sequences were discarded, and reads were trimmed to the CDR3 region, with only CDR3s of 7 or more amino acids retained. Antigen-specific clonotypes were identified using the MANAFEST web app by comparison of expansion in peptide wells against reference cultures. To count as positive, a clone had to show expansion at FDR<0.05 compared with the reference and with all other wells, an odds ratio above 5, and a frequency above 0.1% in two replicate wells. A clonotype was defined as cross-reactive if the clonotype was significantly expanded both in SARS-CoV-2 spike wells and in at least one common cold coronavirus spike condition. CDR3 similarity was assessed by Levenshtein distance using the stringdist R package, and unrooted trees were constructed with ape in R 3.6.1. TCRdb took over this immuneACCESS table, retaining in-frame rearrangements with V and J assigned. Such tables are incomplete; in checked studies, under half of the missing clones stem from an unresolved V gene, and the remainder is unexplained. The DNA gave D and trimming, while V, J and clone size come from that table. The sample includes approximately 14,000 clones, with 76% observed a single time. Of the sample, approximately 23% is held by the ten largest clones.

The CDR3 contains 15 residues, cysteine and phenylalanine counted. Here the CDR3 DNA is all that survives: 45 bases in frame from base 1. Compared with germline, V lacks 4 bases and J lacks 3 bases; bases without a gene match: 4. The germline V gene gives CDR1 as KGHDR and CDR2 as SFDVKD. The sample comes from a study of vaccination effects on CD4 cells after COVID-19 (dated by TCRdb to about 2022). Study-wide context: Samples were taken from three convalescent patients early (day +14) and late (day +241, +227, +161 respectively) after vaccination. SARS-CoV-2 spike-specific CD4+ TCR repertoires from before and after mRNA vaccination were compared in COVID-19 convalescent patients and in infection-naive vaccine recipients. The full study included roughly 10 COVID-19 convalescent patients and a few SARS-CoV-2-naive healthy vaccine recipients. Across the study, the median time from the second dose to post-vaccine sampling was 72 days (range 14 to 241). Cultures from other donors in the study were sequenced with the Oncomine TCR Beta short-read assay on an Illumina iSeq 100. Overall results and qualifications from the work: In convalescent patients, the post-vaccine spike-reactive repertoire was composed mainly of new vaccine-induced clones that were largely distinct from infection-induced clones. Only a small number of convalescent patients were included, and no early post-infection timepoints were available, which limited the study. Marked clonal contraction was observed in both infection-induced and vaccine-induced clones at late post-vaccination timepoints, consistent with waning T cell responses.

The ViraFEST assay stimulated PBMC with viral peptide pools and then used TCR sequencing to identify antigen-specific CD4+ T cell clonotypes by expansion. After more than 9 days of culture, CD4+ T cells were isolated with the EasySep CD4+ T cell isolation kit. PCR-confirmed SARS-CoV-2 infection had occurred in convalescent patients between March and December 2020, before the Alpha, Beta and Delta variants emerged in the United States. Each participant got two doses of an mRNA SARS-CoV-2 vaccine, either BNT162b2 or mRNA-1273. A few million PBMC per well were cultured in IMDM with roughly 5% human AB serum, roughly 10 IU/ml IL-2 and gentamicin, plus 10 ug/ml peptides. Half of the culture medium was replaced with fresh IL-2-containing medium on days 3 and 7. Unless noted otherwise, every peptide stimulation condition was cultured in triplicate wells. PBMC were separated from whole blood using Ficoll-Paque Plus gradient centrifugation and were then either cryopreserved at -140C or used fresh. Overlapping peptide pools spanned the spike proteins of SARS-CoV-2 and the common cold coronaviruses HCoV-NL63, HCoV-OC43 and HCoV-229E. The QIAamp micro DNA kit was used to extract genomic DNA from the cultured CD4+ T cells.

The clonotype was recovered from a human donor who had a prior SARS-CoV-2 infection. The chain employs TRBV24-1 and TRBJ2-3, and TRBD1 matches 9 of the central bases. Sequences were derived from CD4+ T cells from PBMCs cultured with HCoV-NL63 spike peptides, sampled after COVID-19 vaccination. The cell subset or site label on this specimen signifies: HCoV-NL63 spike overlapping peptide pool stimulation. The DNA sequence is TGTGCCACCAGTGAGACTGGACAGGGGACAGATACGCAGTATTTT. Its protein product is CATSETGQGTDTQYF.